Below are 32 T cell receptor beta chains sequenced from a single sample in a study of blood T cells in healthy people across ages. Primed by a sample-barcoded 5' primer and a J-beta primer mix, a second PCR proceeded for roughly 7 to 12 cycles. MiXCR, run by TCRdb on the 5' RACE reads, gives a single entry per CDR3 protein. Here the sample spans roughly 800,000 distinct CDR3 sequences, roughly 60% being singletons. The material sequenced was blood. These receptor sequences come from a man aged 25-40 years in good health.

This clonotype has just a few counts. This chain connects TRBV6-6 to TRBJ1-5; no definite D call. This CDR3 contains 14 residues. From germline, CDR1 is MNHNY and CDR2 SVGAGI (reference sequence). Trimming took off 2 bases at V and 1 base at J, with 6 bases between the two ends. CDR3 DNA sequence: TGTGCCAGCAGTTACCCGGACAGCAATCAGCCCCAGCATTTT. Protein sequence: CASSYPDSNQPQHF.

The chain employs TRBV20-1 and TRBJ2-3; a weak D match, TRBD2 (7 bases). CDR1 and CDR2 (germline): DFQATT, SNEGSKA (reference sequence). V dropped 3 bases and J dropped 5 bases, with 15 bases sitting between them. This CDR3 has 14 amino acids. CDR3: CSARIGGGGDTQYF. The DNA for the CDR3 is TGCAGTGCTAGGATAGGGGGGGGAGGAGATACGCAGTATTTT.

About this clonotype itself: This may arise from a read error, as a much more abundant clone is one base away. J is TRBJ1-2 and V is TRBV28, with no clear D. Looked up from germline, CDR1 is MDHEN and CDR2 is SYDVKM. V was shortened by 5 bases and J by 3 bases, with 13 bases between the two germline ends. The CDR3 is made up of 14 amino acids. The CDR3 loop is CASSVGYSDYGYTF. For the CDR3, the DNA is TGTGCCAGCAGTGTCGGGTATTCCGACTATGGCTACACCTTC.

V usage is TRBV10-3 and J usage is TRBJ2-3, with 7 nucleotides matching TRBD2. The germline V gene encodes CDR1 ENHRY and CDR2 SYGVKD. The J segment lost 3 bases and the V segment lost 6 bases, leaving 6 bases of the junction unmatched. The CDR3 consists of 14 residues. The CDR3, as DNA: TGTGCCATCAGAGAGAGCGGGAAGACAGATACGCAGTATTTT. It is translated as CAIRESGKTDTQYF.

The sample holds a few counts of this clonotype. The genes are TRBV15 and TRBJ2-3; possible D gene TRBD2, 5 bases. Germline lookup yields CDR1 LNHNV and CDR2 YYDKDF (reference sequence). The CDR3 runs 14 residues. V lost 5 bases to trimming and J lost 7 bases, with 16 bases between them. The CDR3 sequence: CATSHRLPQHTQYF. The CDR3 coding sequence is TGTGCCACCAGCCACCGACTACCCCAACATACGCAGTATTTT.

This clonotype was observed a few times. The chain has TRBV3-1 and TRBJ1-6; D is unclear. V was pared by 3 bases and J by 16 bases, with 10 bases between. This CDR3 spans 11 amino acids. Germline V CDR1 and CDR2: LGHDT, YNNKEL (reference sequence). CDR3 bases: TGTGCCAGCAGCCATGGGCCGACGCTCCACTTT. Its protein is CASSHGPTLHF.

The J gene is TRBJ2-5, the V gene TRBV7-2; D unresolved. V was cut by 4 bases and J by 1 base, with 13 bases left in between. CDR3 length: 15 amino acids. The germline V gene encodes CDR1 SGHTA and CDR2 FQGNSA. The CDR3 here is CASSSLLSVQETQYF. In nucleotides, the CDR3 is TGTGCCAGCAGCTCACTCTTAAGCGTCCAAGAGACCCAGTACTTC.

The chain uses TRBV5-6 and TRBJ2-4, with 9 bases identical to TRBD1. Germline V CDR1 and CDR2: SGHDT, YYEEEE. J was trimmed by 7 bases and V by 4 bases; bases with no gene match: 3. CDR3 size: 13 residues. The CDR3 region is CASSPGTGNIQYF. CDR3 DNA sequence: TGTGCCAGCAGCCCCGGGACAGGGAACATTCAGTACTTC.

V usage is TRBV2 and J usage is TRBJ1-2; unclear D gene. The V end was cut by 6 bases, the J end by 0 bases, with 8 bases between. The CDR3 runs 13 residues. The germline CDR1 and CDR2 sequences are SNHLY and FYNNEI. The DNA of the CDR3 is TGTGCCAGCAGGGGAGAAACTAACTATGGCTACACCTTC. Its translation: CASRGETNYGYTF.

CDR3 amino acids: CASSFPGHGGKLFF. The CDR3 bases are TGTGCCAGCAGCTTCCCGGGACATGGAGGAAAACTGTTTTTT. This chain connects TRBV5-6 to TRBJ1-4; tentative D call: TRBD1 (6 bases). V lost 2 bases and J lost 10, with 15 bases in between. The CDR3 extends over 14 amino acids. Per germline, CDR1 SGHDT and CDR2 YYEEEE. Filled out from reference TRBV5-6 and TRBJ1-4, the complete variable domain reads DAGVTQSPTHLIKTRGQQVTLRCSPKSGHDTVSWYQQALGQGPQFIFQYYEEEERQRGNFPDRFSGHQFPNYSSELNVNALLLGDSALYLCASSFPGHGGKLFFGSGTQLSVL.

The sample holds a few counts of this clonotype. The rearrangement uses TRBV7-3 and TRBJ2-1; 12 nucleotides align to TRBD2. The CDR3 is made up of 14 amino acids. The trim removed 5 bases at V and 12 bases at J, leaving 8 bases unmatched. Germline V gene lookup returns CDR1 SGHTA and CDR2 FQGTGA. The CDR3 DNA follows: TGTGCCAGCAGCGCGGGACTAGCGGGCGTTGGGCAGTTCTTC. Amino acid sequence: CASSAGLAGVGQFF.

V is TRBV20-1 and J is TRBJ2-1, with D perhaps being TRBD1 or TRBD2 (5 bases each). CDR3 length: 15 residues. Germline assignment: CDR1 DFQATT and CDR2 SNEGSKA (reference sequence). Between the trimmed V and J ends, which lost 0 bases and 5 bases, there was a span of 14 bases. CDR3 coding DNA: TGCAGTGCTAGAGATTGGGGACCTACGAACAATGAGCAGTTCTTC. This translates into CSARDWGPTNNEQFF.

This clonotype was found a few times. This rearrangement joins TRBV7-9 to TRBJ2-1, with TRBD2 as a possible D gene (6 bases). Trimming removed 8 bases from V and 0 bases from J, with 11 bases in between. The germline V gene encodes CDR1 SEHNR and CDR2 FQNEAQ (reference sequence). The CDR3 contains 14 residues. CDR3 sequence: CASGLPSSYNEQFF. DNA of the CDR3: TGTGCCAGCGGACTACCCAGCTCCTACAATGAGCAGTTCTTC.

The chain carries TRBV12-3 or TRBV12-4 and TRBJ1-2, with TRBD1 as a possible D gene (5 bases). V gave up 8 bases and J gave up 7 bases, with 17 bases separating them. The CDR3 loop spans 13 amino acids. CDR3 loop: CASREGSPGGYTF. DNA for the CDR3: TGTGCCAGCCGCGAGGGGTCTCCCGGTGGCTACACCTTC.

The chain's CDR3 is CASSLGGLAIQETQYF. For the CDR3, the DNA is TGCGCCAGCAGCTTGGGTGGACTAGCGATCCAAGAGACCCAGTACTTC. The gene calls are TRBV5-1 and TRBJ2-5; TRBD2 agrees at 9 bases. The CDR3 is made up of 16 amino acids. In germline, CDR1 is SGHRS, CDR2 YFSETQ. After removal of 0 bases from V and 1 base from J, the junction contained 4 bases not matched to a gene.

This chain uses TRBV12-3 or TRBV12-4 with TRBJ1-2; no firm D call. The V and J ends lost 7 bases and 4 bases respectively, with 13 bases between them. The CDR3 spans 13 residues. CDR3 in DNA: TGTGCCAGCATCTTATGGGTGGGCTATGGCTACACCTTC. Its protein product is CASILWVGYGYTF.

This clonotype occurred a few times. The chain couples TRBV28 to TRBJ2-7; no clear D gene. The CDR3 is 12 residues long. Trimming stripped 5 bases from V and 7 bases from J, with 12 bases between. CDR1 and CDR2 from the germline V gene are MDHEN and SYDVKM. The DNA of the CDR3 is TGTGCCAGCAGTAACCGACGGTCGGAGCAGTACTTC. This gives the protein CASSNRRSEQYF.

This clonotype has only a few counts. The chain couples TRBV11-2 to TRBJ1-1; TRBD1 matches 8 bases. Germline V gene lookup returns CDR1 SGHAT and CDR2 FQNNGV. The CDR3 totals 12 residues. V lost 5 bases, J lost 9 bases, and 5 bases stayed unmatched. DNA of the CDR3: TGTGCCAGCAGCCCGGACAGGGTTCAAGCTTTCTTT. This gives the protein CASSPDRVQAFF.

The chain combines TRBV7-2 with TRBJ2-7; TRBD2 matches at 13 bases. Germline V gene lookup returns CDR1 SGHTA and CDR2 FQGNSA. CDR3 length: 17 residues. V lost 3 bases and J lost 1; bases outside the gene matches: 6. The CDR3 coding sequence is TGTGCCAGCAGCTTTACGGGACTAGCGGGACAATCCTACGAGCAGTACTTC. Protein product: CASSFTGLAGQSYEQYF. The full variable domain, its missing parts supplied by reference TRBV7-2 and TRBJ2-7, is GAGVSQSPSNKVTEKGKDVELRCDPISGHTALYWYRQSLGQGLEFLIYFQGNSAPDKSGLPSDRFSAERTGGSVSTLTIQRTQQEDSAVYLCASSFTGLAGQSYEQYFGPGTRLTVT.

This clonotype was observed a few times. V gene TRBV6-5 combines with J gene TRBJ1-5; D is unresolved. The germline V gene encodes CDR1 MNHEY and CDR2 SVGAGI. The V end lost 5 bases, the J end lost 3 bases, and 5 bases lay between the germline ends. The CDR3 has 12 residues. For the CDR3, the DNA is TGTGCCAGCAGTCGTCCCAATCAGCCCCAGCATTTT. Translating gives CASSRPNQPQHF.

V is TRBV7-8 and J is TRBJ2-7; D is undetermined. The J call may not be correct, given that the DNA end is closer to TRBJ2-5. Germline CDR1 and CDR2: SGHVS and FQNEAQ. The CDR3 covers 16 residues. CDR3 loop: CASSRGGNPSKETQYF. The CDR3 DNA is TGTGCCAGCAGCCGCGGCGGCAACCCCTCTAAAGAGACCCAGTACTTC.

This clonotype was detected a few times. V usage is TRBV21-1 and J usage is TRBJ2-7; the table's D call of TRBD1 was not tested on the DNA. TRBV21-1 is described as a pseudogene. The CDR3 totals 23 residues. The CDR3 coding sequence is TGTGCCAGCAGCAAAGGAAGTCAGCGATTCCTGGATTCCCCGCCCCCAAGCTCCTACGAGCAGTACTTC. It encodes CASSKGSQRFLDSPPPSSYEQYF.

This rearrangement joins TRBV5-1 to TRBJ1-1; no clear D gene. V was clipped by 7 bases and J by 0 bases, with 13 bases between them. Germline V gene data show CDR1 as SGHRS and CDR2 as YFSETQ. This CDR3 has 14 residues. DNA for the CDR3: TGCGCCAGCTCCGGAACCTCGATGAACACTGAAGCTTTCTTT. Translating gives CASSGTSMNTEAFF.

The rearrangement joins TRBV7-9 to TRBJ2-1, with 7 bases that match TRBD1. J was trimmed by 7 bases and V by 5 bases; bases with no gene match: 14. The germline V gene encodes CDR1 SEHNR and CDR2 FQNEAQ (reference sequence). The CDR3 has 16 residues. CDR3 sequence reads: CASSLRQGEILNEQFF. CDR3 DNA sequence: TGTGCCAGCAGCCTCCGACAGGGCGAGATTTTGAATGAGCAGTTCTTC.

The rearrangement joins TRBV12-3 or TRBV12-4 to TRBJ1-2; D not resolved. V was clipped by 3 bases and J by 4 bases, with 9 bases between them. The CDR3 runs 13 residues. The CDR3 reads CASSLGELYGYTF. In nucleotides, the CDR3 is TGTGCCAGCAGTTTGGGAGAGCTCTATGGCTACACCTTC.

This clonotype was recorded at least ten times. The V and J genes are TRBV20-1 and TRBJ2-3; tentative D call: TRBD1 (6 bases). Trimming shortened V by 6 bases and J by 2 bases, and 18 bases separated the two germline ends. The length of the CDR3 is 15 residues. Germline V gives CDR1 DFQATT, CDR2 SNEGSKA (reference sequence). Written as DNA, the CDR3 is TGCAGTGCCTACCACCAGGGGTGGTTCACAGATACGCAGTATTTT. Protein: CSAYHQGWFTDTQYF.

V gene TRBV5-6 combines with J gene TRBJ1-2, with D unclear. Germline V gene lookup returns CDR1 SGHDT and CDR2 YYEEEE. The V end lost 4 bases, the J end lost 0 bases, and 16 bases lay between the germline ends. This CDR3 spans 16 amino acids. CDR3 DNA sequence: TGTGCCAGCAGCCCACAAAAGGCAGCTACTAACTATGGCTACACCTTC. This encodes CASSPQKAATNYGYTF. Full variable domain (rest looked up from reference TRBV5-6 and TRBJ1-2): DAGVTQSPTHLIKTRGQQVTLRCSPKSGHDTVSWYQQALGQGPQFIFQYYEEEERQRGNFPDRFSGHQFPNYSSELNVNALLLGDSALYLCASSPQKAATNYGYTFGSGTRLTVV.

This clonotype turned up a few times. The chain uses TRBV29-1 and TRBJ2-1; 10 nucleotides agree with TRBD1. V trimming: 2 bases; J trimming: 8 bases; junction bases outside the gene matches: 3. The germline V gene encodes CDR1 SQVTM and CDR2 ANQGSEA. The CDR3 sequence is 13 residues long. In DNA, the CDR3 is TGCAGCGTTGAACAGACAGGGGGCTATGAGCAGTTCTTC. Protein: CSVEQTGGYEQFF.

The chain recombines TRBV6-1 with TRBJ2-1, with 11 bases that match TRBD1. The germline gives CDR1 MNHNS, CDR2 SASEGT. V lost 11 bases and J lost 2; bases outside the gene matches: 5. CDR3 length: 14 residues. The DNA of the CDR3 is TGTGCCCACAAGGGACAGGGGGCCTACAATGAGCAGTTCTTC. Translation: CAHKGQGAYNEQFF.

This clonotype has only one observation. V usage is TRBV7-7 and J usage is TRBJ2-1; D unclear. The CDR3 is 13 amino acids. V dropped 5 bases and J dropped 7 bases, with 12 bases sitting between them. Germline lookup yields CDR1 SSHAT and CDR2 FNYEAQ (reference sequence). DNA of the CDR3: TGTGCCAGCAGCCCCTCCCCTCGGAATGAGCAGTTCTTC. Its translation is CASSPSPRNEQFF.

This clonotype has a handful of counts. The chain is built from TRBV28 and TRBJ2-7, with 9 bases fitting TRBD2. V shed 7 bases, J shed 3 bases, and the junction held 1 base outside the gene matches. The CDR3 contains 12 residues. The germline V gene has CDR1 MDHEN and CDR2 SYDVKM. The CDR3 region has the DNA TGTGCCAGCACTAGCGGGGACTACGAGCAGTACTTC. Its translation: CASTSGDYEQYF.

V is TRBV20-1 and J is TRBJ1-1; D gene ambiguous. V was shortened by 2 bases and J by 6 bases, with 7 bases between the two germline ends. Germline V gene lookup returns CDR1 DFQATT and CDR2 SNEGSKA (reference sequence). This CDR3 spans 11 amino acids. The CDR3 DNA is TGCAGTGCTAGATCTTGGCCTGAAGCTTTCTTT. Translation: CSARSWPEAFF.